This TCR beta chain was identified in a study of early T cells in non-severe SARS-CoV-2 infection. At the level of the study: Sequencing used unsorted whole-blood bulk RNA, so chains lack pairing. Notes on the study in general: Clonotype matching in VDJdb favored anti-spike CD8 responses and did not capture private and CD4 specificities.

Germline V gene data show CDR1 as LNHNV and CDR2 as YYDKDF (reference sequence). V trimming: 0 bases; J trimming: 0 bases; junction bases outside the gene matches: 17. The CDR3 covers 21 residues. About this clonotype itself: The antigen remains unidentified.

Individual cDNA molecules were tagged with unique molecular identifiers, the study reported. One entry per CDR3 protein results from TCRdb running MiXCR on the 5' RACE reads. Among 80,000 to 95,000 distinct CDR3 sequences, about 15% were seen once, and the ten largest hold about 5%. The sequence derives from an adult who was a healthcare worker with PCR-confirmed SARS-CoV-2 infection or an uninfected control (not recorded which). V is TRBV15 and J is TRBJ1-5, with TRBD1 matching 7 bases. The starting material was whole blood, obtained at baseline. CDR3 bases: TGTGCCACCAGCAGAGATCTTTGGGACAGACCGGGGCTTCGTAGCAATCAGCCCCAGCATTTT. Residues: CATSRDLWDRPGLRSNQPQHF.